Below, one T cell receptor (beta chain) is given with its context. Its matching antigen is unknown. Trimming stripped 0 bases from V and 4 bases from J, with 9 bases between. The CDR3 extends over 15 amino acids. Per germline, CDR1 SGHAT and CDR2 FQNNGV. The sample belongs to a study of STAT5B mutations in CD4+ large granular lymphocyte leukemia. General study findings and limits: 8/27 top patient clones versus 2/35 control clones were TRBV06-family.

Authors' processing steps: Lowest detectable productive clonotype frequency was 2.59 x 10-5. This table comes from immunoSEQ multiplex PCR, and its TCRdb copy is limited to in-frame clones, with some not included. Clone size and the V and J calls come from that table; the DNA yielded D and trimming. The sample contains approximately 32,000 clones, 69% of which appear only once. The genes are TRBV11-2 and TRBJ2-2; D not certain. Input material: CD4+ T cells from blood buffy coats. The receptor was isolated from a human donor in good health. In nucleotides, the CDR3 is TGTGCCAGCAGCTTAGATTTACAGATCACCGGGGAGCTGTTTTTT. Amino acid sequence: CASSLDLQITGELFF.